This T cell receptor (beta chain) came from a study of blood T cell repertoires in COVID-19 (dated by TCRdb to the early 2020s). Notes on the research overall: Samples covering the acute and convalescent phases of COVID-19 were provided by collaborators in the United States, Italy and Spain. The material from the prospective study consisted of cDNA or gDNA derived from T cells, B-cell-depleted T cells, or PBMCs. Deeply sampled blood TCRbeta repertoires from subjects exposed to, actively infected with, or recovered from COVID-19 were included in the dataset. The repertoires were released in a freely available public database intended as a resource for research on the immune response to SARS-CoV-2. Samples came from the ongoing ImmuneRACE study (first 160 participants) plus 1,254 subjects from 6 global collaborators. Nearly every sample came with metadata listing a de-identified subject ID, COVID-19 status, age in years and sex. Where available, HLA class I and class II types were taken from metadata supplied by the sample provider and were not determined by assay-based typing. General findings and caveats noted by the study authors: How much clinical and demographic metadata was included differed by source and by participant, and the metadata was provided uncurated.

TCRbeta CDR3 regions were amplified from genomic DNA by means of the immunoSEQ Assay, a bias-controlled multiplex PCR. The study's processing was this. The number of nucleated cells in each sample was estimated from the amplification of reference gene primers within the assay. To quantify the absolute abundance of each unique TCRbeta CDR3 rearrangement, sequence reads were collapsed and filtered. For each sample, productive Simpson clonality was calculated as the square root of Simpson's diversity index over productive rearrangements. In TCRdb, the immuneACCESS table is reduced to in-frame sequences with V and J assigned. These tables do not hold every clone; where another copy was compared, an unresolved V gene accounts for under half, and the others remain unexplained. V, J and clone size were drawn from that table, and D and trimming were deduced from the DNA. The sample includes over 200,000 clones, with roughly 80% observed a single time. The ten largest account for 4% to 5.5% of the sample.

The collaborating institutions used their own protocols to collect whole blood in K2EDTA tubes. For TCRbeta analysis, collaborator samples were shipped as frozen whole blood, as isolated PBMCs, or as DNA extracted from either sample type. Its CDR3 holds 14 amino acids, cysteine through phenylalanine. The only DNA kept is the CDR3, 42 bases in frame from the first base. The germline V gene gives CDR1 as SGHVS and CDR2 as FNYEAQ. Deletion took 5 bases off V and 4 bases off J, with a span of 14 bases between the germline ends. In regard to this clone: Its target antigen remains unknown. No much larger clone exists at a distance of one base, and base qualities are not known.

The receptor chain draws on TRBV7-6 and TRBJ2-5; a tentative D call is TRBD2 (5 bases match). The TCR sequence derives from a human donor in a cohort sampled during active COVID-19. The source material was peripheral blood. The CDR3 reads CASSAIPGVETQYF. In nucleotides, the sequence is TGTGCCAGCAGCGCTATTCCCGGGGTAGAGACCCAGTACTTC.